Each of the 7 T cell receptor beta chains below was sequenced from the same sample in a study of T cells after yellow fever vaccination. MiXCR, applied by TCRdb to the 5' RACE reads, yields one record per CDR3 protein. The table shows 120,000 or so distinct CDR3 sequences, with around 9.8% occurring only once. The material was CD8+ T cells sorted from PBMCs, obtained on the day of the yellow fever booster vaccination. The receptor set was obtained from a man aged 18 to 30 who received the YFV17D yellow fever vaccine.

This clonotype was counted between two and nine times. This CDR3 is CASSIPRDRVYYEQYF. DNA for the CDR3: TGTGCCAGTAGTATCCCCCGGGACAGGGTTTACTACGAGCAGTACTTC. The J gene is TRBJ2-7, the V gene TRBV19; TRBD1 matches 9 bases. The germline V gene has CDR1 LNHDA and CDR2 SQIVND (reference sequence). The V segment lost 3 bases and the J segment 3 bases; nucleotides outside the gene matches: 9. The CDR3 sequence is 16 residues long.

This clonotype was recorded a few times. The chain carries TRBV6-5 and TRBJ1-1, with D unresolved. This CDR3 has 11 residues. Germline V gives CDR1 MNHEY, CDR2 SVGAGI. V lost 6 bases to trimming and J lost 4 bases, with 6 bases between them. The CDR3 DNA follows: TGTGCCAGCAGGCGGGGCACTGAAGCTTTCTTT. Its translation is CASRRGTEAFF.

V and J are TRBV3-1 and TRBJ2-2; D possibly corresponds to TRBD1 (6 bases). Trimming took off 3 bases at V and 4 bases at J, with 12 bases between the two ends. Germline lookup yields CDR1 LGHDT and CDR2 YNNKEL (reference sequence). The CDR3 totals 15 residues. CDR3 protein: CASSHNRVSTGELFF. The CDR3 region has the DNA TGTGCCAGCAGCCATAACAGGGTGTCCACCGGGGAGCTGTTTTTT.

This clonotype was detected a few times. This chain connects TRBV30 to TRBJ2-2; D gene uncertain. From germline, CDR1 is GTSNPN and CDR2 SVGIG (reference sequence). V was trimmed by 3 bases and J by 4 bases, leaving 6 bases between them. The CDR3 contains 12 residues. CDR3 loop: CAWRQFTGELFF. CDR3 bases: TGTGCCTGGAGACAGTTCACCGGGGAGCTGTTTTTT. The entire variable domain, with the rest obtained from reference TRBV30 and TRBJ2-2, is as follows: SQTIHQWPATLVQPVGSPLSLECTVEGTSNPNLYWYRQAAGRGLQLLFYSVGIGQISSEVPQNLSASRPQDRQFILSSKKLLLSDSGFYLCAWRQFTGELFFGEGSRLTVL.

This clonotype was seen more than once but under ten times. The chain couples TRBV7-2 to TRBJ2-5, with 7 nucleotides matching TRBD2. CDR3 length: 14 residues. V lost 11 bases, J lost 0 bases, and 9 bases stayed unmatched. CDR1 is SGHTA, CDR2 FQGNSA, per germline. The CDR3 DNA follows: TGTGCCGGAAATAGCGGGCCGTACCAAGAGACCCAGTACTTC. Its protein product is CAGNSGPYQETQYF.

V and J are TRBV12-3 or TRBV12-4 and TRBJ2-5; D is possibly TRBD1 (6 bases). The CDR3 consists of 14 residues. Between the trimmed V and J ends, which lost 0 bases and 7 bases, there was a span of 12 bases. In nucleotides, the CDR3 is TGTGCCAGCAGTTTAGCAGTTACAGGGTTGACCCAGTACTTC. This codes for CASSLAVTGLTQYF.

This clonotype was observed many times. V is TRBV5-1 and J is TRBJ2-1; weak D call: TRBD1 (6 bases). Trimming pared 4 bases from V and 7 bases from J, leaving 9 bases between. Germline CDR1 is SGHRS and CDR2 is YFSETQ. The CDR3 covers 12 residues. The CDR3: CASSVTGNEQFF. CDR3 coding DNA: TGCGCCAGCAGCGTTACAGGGAATGAGCAGTTCTTC.